The 11 T cell receptor beta chains presented below share a single source sample, sequenced in a study of Graves' ophthalmopathy and Graves' hyperthyroidism (dated by TCRdb to the late 2010s). The listed sequencing device is Illumina HiSeq 2000. For repertoire sequencing, TCR beta CDR3 regions were amplified from RNA transcripts. The first round was an RT-PCR using HTBI primers with the Qiagen OneStep RT-PCR kit, and this first round was followed by a second-round multiplex PCR, then size selection and purification. TCRdb applied fastp at Q25 and MiXCR to the public reads, then kept only in-frame beta chains. Each CDR3 protein gets just one entry, which takes the most common genes and DNA from the rows behind it. The sample profile shows 220,000 or so distinct CDR3 sequences; about a fifth of them were found once. The ten biggest clones cover approximately 39% of the sample. Sequencing was performed on peripheral blood. These receptors were obtained from a woman aged 45 to 65 with Graves' ophthalmopathy. Donor details come from another sample of the same person, matched by shared clones.

At least ten counts were recorded for this clonotype. Mismatch with germline at one junction end may stem from a read error. The chain couples TRBV5-6 to TRBJ2-5; 8 bases match TRBD1. The length of the CDR3 is 14 residues. In germline, CDR1 is SGHDT, CDR2 YYEEEE. CDR3 DNA sequence: TGCGCCAGCAGCTTACCGGGACAGGAAGAGACCCAGTACTTC. Encoded protein: CASSLPGQEETQYF. Filled out from reference TRBV5-6 and TRBJ2-5, the complete variable domain reads DAGVTQSPTHLIKTRGQQVTLRCSPKSGHDTVSWYQQALGQGPQFIFQYYEEEERQRGNFPDRFSGHQFPNYSSELNVNALLLGDSALYLCASSLPGQEETQYFGPGTRLLVL.

A single count supports this clonotype. The chain uses TRBV12-3 or TRBV12-4 and TRBJ1-5, with D hard to call. The CDR3 is 14 residues long. V shed 5 bases and J shed 0 bases, with 8 bases lying between them. For the CDR3, the DNA is TGTGCCAGCAGTGGGATCGATAGCAATCAGCCCCAGCATTTT. Translated: CASSGIDSNQPQHF.

This clonotype came up many times. The V call is TRBV29-1, the J call TRBJ1-1; 8 nucleotides agree with TRBD1. Germline-derived CDR1 and CDR2 are SQVTM and ANQGSEA. Trimming cost V 4 bases and J 5 bases; bases outside gene matches: 6. The CDR3 is 13 amino acids. CDR3 protein: CSVGATGGTEAFF. Written as DNA, the CDR3 is TGCAGCGTTGGGGCCACAGGGGGGACTGAAGCTTTCTTT.

CDR3 loop: CASSNYRGANQETQYF. The CDR3 DNA reads TGCGCCAGCTCCAATTACAGGGGGGCCAACCAAGAGACCCAGTACTTC. This chain joins TRBV5-1 and TRBJ2-5; 8 bases map to TRBD1. This CDR3 region has 16 residues. CDR1 is SGHRS and CDR2 is YFSETQ in the germline V gene. V lost 7 bases to trimming and J lost 0 bases; unmatched junction nucleotides: 11.

This clonotype was seen repeatedly, ten times or more. The rearrangement uses TRBV11-2 and TRBJ2-7, with no clear D. Between the trimmed V and J ends, which lost 2 bases and 4 bases, there was a span of 15 bases. This CDR3 has 15 residues. CDR1 SGHAT and CDR2 FQNNGV come from the germline V gene. Here the CDR3 reads CASSLSTDDLYEQYF. The CDR3 DNA reads as TGTGCCAGCAGCTTAAGTACAGACGATCTTTACGAGCAGTACTTC.

This clonotype was picked up many times. V is TRBV19 and J is TRBJ1-1; D is perhaps TRBD1 (5 bases). Germline V lookup: CDR1 LNHDA, CDR2 SQIVND (reference sequence). Trimming removed 7 bases from V and 7 bases from J, with 19 bases in between. This CDR3 spans 14 amino acids. CDR3 loop: CASTEGVWGDEAFF. In DNA, the CDR3 is TGTGCCAGTACAGAGGGTGTATGGGGGGATGAAGCTTTCTTT.

This clonotype was recorded at least ten times. V gene TRBV19 combines with J gene TRBJ2-5; the D call may be TRBD1 or TRBD2 (6 bases each). The CDR3 length is 16 residues. Germline CDR1 LNHDA, CDR2 SQIVND (reference sequence). V gave up 3 bases and J gave up 1 base, with 15 bases separating them. The CDR3 DNA follows: TGTGCCAGTAGTATCAGACGGGGGCGGTTCCAAGAGACCCAGTACTTC. Translating it yields CASSIRRGRFQETQYF.

The rearrangement uses TRBV12-3 or TRBV12-4 and TRBJ1-2; D not resolved. Trimming took 2 bases from V and 6 from J, leaving 4 bases between them. The CDR3 covers 11 residues. CDR3 coding DNA: TGTGCCAGCAGTTTAAGGGATGGCTACACCTTC. Translation gives CASSLRDGYTF.

At least ten counts were recorded for this clonotype. The chain combines TRBV7-3 with TRBJ2-5; 7 bases agree with TRBD2. V lost 5 bases and J lost 4; bases outside the gene matches: 10. The germline V gene encodes CDR1 SGHTA and CDR2 FQGTGA. The CDR3 loop spans 15 amino acids. The CDR3 reads CASSRDPGTIETQYF. As DNA, the CDR3 is TGTGCCAGCAGCCGCGACCCCGGGACTATAGAGACCCAGTACTTC.

The chain has TRBV18 and TRBJ1-2, with 7 bases lining up with TRBD1. With 8 bases clipped from V and 0 bases from J, the junction kept 12 bases outside the gene matches. The CDR3 is 16 residues long. The V gene's germline CDR1 is KGHSH and CDR2 LQKENI. The CDR3 loop is CASTTNPGQTNYGYTF. In nucleotides, the CDR3 is TGTGCCAGCACGACAAACCCGGGACAGACTAACTATGGCTACACCTTC.

The chain recombines TRBV18 with TRBJ1-1; 7 bases fit TRBD1. CDR1 and CDR2 from the germline V gene are KGHSH and LQKENI. The CDR3 spans 15 residues. The trim removed 4 bases at V and 2 bases at J, leaving 7 bases unmatched. CDR3 DNA sequence: TGTGCCAGCTCACGACTACAGGGGCTCAACACTGAAGCTTTCTTT. Protein sequence: CASSRLQGLNTEAFF. The whole variable domain, filled in from reference TRBV18 and TRBJ1-1, reads NAGVMQNPRHLVRRRGQEARLRCSPMKGHSHVYWYRQLPEEGLKFMVYLQKENIIDESGMPKERFSAEFPKEGPSILRIQQVVRGDSAAYFCASSRLQGLNTEAFFGQGTRLTVV.